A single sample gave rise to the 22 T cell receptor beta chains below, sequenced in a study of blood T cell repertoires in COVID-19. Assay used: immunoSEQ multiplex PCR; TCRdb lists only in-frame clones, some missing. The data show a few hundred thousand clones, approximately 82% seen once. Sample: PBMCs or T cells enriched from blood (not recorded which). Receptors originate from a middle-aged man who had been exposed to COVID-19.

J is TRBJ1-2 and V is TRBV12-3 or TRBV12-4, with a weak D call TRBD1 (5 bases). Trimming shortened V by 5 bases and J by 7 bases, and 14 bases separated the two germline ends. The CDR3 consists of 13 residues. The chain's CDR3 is CASSPGPDSGYTF. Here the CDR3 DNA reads TGTGCCAGCAGTCCAGGGCCCGACTCTGGCTACACCTTC.

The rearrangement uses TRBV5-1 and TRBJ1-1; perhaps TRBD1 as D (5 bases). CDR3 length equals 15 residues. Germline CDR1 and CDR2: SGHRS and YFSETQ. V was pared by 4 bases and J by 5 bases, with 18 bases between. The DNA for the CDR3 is TGCGCCAGCAGCCCACGACCGGGGGGAGGGACTGAAGCTTTCTTT. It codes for CASSPRPGGGTEAFF.

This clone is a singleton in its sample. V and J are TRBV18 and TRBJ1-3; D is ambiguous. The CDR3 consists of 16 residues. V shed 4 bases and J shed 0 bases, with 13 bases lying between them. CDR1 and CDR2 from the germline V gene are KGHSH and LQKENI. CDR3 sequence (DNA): TGTGCCAGCTCACAGAATGAGGTTCACTCTGGAAACACCATATATTTT. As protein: CASSQNEVHSGNTIYF.

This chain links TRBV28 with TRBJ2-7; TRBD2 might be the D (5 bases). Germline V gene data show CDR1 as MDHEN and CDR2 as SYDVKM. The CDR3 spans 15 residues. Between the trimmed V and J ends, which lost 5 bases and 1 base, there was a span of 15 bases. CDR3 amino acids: CASSVDPRGSYEQYF. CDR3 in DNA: TGTGCCAGCAGTGTCGACCCCCGAGGGTCCTACGAGCAGTACTTC.

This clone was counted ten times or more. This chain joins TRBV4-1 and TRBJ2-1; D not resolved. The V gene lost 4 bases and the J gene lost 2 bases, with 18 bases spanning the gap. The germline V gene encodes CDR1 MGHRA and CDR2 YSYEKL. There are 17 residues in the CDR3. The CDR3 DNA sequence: TGCGCCAGCAGCCCCGTCTCGACTGTTTCCGCCTACAATGAGCAGTTCTTC. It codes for CASSPVSTVSAYNEQFF.

The CDR3 protein is CASSLRGTIYF. CDR3 DNA sequence: TGTGCCAGTAGCTTACGCGGCACCATATATTTT. The chain uses TRBV3-1 (or the pseudogene TRBV3-2) and TRBJ1-3, with no clear D. V was trimmed by 9 bases and J by 9 bases, leaving 12 bases between them. The germline CDR1 and CDR2 sequences are LGHDT and YNNKEL (reference sequence). The CDR3 runs 11 residues.

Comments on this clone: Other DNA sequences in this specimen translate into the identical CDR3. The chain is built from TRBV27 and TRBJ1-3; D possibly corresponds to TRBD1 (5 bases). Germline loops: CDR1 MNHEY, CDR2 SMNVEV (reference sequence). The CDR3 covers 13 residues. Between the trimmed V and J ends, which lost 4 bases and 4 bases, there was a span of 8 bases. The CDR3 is CASSSGVGNTIYF. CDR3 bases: TGTGCCAGCAGTTCGGGGGTAGGAAACACCATATATTTT.

The CDR3 DNA follows: TGTGCCAGCAGTGTTCGGGAGACCGGGGAGCTGTTTTTT. It is translated as CASSVRETGELFF. The J gene is TRBJ2-2, the V gene TRBV2, with TRBD2 as a possible D gene (6 bases). Per the germline V gene, CDR1 is SNHLY and CDR2 is FYNNEI. V was trimmed by 4 bases and J by 5 bases, leaving 8 bases between them. This CDR3 has 13 amino acids.

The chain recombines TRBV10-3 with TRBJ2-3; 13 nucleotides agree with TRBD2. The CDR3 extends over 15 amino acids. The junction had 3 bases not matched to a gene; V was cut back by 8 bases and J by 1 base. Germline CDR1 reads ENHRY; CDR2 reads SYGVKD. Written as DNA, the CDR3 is TGTGCCATCCGGACTAGCGGGAGTCGCACAGATACGCAGTATTTT. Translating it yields CAIRTSGSRTDTQYF.

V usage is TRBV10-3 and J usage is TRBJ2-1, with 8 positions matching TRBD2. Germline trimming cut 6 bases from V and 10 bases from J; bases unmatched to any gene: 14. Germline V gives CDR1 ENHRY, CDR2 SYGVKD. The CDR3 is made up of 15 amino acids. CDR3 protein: CAIRAGAGVQGEQFF. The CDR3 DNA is TGTGCCATCAGGGCGGGAGCGGGAGTTCAAGGCGAGCAGTTCTTC.

DNA for the CDR3: TGTGCCAGCAGTCCTACAGGGGAGTTGAACACTGAAGCTTTCTTT. Translated, it gives CASSPTGELNTEAFF. This sequence joins TRBV27 and TRBJ1-1, with 7 nucleotides matching TRBD1. Trimming took 5 bases from V and 0 from J; bases not matched to a gene: 6. This CDR3 spans 15 amino acids. Germline loops: CDR1 MNHEY, CDR2 SMNVEV (reference sequence).

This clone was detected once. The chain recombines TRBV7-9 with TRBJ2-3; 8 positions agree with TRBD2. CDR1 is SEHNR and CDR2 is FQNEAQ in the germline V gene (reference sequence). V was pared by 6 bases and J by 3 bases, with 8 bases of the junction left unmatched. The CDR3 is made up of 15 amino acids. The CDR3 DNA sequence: TGTGCCAGCAGATCCGGGACTAGTGTAACAGATACGCAGTATTTT. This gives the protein CASRSGTSVTDTQYF.

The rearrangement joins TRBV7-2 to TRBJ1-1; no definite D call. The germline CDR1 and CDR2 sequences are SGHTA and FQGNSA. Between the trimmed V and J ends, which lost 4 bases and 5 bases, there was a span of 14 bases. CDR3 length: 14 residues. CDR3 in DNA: TGTGCCAGCAGCTCCCGACGGGGAGAAACTGAAGCTTTCTTT. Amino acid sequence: CASSSRRGETEAFF.

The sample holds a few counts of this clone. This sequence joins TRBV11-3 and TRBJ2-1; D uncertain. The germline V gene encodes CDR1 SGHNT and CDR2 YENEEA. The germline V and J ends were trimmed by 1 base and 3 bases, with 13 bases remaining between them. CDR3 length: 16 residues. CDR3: CASSLVWSQNYNEQFF. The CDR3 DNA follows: TGTGCCAGCAGCTTAGTATGGTCACAGAACTACAATGAGCAGTTCTTC.

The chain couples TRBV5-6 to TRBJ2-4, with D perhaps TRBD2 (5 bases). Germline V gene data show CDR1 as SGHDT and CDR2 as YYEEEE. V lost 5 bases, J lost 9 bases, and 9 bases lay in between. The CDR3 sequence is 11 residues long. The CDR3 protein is CASSEGGIQYF. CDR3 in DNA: TGTGCCAGCAGTGAGGGTGGCATTCAGTACTTC.

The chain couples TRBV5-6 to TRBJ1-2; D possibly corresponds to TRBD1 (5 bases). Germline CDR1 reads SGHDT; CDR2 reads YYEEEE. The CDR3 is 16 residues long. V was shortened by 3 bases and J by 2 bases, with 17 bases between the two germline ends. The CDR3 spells CASSSGGRNRNYGYTF. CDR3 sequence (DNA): TGTGCCAGCAGCTCCGGGGGGAGGAATAGGAACTATGGCTACACCTTC.

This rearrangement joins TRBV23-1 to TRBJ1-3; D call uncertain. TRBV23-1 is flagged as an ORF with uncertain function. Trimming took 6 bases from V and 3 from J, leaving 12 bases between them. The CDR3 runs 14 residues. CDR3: CASSDKGGGNTIYF. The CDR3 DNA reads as TGCGCCAGCAGCGATAAGGGAGGTGGAAACACCATATATTTT.

CDR3 DNA sequence: TGTGCCAGCAGCCAGTCCCCCGGGATCGACTATGGCTACACCTTC. As protein: CASSQSPGIDYGYTF. V usage is TRBV13 and J usage is TRBJ1-2, with no clear D. The length of the CDR3 is 15 residues. Germline V CDR1 and CDR2: PRHDT, FYEKMQ (reference sequence). The germline V and J ends were trimmed by 5 bases and 3 bases, with 16 bases remaining between them.

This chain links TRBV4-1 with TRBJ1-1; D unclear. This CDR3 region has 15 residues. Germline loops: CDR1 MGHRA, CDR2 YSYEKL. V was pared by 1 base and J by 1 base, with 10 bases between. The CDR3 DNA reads TGCGCCAGCAGCCAAGCGGGTATTGGGAACACTGAAGCTTTCTTT. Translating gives CASSQAGIGNTEAFF.

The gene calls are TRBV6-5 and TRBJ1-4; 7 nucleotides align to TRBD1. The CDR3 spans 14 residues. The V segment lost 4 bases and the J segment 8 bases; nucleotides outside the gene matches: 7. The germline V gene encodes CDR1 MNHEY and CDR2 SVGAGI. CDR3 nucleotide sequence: TGTGCCAGCAGTTCGGGACAGACAAGGGAAAAACTGTTTTTT. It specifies CASSSGQTREKLFF.

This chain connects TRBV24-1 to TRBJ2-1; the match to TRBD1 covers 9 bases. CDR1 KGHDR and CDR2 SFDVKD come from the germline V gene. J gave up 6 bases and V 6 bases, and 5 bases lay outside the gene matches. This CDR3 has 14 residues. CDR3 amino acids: CATSSPTGGNEQFF. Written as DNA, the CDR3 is TGTGCCACCAGTAGCCCGACAGGGGGCAATGAGCAGTTCTTC.

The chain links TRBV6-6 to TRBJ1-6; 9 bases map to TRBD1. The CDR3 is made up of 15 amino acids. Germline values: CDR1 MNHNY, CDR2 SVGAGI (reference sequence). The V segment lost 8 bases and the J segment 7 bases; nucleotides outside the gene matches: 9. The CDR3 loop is CASQRTGTGNSPLHF. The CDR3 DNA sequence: TGTGCCAGCCAAAGAACCGGGACAGGGAATTCACCCCTCCACTTT.